This T cell receptor (beta chain) appears in the sequencing data of a study of blood T cell repertoires in COVID-19. About the research overall: Italy, Spain and the United States were the sources of the convalescent and acute COVID-19 samples. T cells, B-cell-depleted T cells, or PBMCs supplied cDNA or gDNA.

Under the authors' procedure: Counts of nucleated cells, estimated from reference gene primer amplification, were obtained. The assay was immunoSEQ multiplex PCR, and TCRdb's table has in-frame clones only and misses some. The V and J calls and the clone size are those of that table, but D and trimming were determined from the DNA. The sample has approximately 94,000 clones; more than 75% are singletons. Germline CDR1 reads MDHEN; CDR2 reads SYDVKM. The CDR3 totals 16 residues. V trimming: 2 bases; J trimming: 6 bases; junction bases outside the gene matches: 9. The sequenced sample consisted of peripheral blood. This TCR derives from a woman older than 75 with active COVID-19. The chain employs TRBV28 and TRBJ2-1; 8 nucleotides match TRBD1. The CDR3: CASSLLTTGAANEQFF. CDR3 in DNA: TGTGCCAGCAGTTTACTTACGACAGGGGCGGCCAATGAGCAGTTCTTC.